Presented here are 23 T cell receptor beta chains from one specimen sequenced in a study of cytomegalovirus exposure and HLA in healthy donors. It was with 60 Vbeta and 13 Jbeta primers that the PCR ran. This table comes from immunoSEQ multiplex PCR, and its TCRdb copy is limited to in-frame clones, with some not included. The sample lists fewer than 200,000 clones, approximately 70% seen once, with over 6% in the top ten. Material: PBMCs. All receptors come from a middle-aged man in good health and CMV-seropositive.

The CDR3 sequence is CASSPFQGGRYEQYF. Written as DNA, the CDR3 is TGCGCCAGCAGCCCCTTTCAGGGGGGCCGTTACGAGCAGTACTTC. The chain carries TRBV4-3 and TRBJ2-7; a weak D match, TRBD1 (7 bases). V was pared by 4 bases and J by 4 bases, with 17 bases between. The germline V gene has CDR1 LGHNA and CDR2 YSLEER. This CDR3 spans 15 amino acids.

As to this clone: The sample has other DNA sequences that encode this CDR3 too. V is TRBV4-1 and J is TRBJ1-1; a possible D gene is TRBD1 (5 bases). The V gene's germline CDR1 is MGHRA and CDR2 YSYEKL. V gave up 0 bases and J gave up 1 base, with 6 bases separating them. The CDR3 consists of 14 residues. The CDR3 DNA is TGCGCCAGCAGCCAAGATAGGGGGAACACTGAAGCTTTCTTT. Translation gives CASSQDRGNTEAFF.

The V gene is TRBV4-1, the J gene TRBJ1-2; the D gene is possibly TRBD1 (6 bases). V lost 1 base to trimming and J lost 5 bases, with 14 bases between them. Germline V CDR1 and CDR2: MGHRA, YSYEKL. There are 15 residues in the CDR3. The CDR3 DNA reads TGCGCCAGCAGCCAAGGACGGGACACGGGTTATGGCTACACCTTC. Amino acids: CASSQGRDTGYGYTF.

This clone has a handful of counts. The CDR3 DNA reads TGTGCCAGCAGCTTAACGGCAGGGGCGGGAAACACCATATATTTT. This encodes CASSLTAGAGNTIYF. The V call is TRBV7-9, the J call TRBJ1-3; possibly TRBD1 for D (6 bases). The CDR3 is 15 residues long. Trimming cost V 2 bases and J 4 bases, with 12 bases left between them. The germline CDR1 and CDR2 sequences are SEHNR and FQNEAQ (reference sequence).

J is TRBJ1-4 and V is TRBV4-3, with 8 bases aligning to TRBD1. J gave up 0 bases and V 1 base, and 4 bases lay outside the gene matches. CDR1 is LGHNA, CDR2 YSLEER, per germline. This CDR3 is built from 17 residues. In nucleotides, the CDR3 is TGCGCCAGCAGCCAAGGGGACAGGCTTTCAACTAATGAAAAACTGTTTTTT. Protein: CASSQGDRLSTNEKLFF.

This clone has just a few counts. This chain joins TRBV4-3 and TRBJ2-1; maybe TRBD1 (5 bases). V dropped 1 base and J dropped 6 bases, with 10 bases sitting between them. CDR3 size: 14 residues. The germline CDR1 and CDR2 sequences are LGHNA and YSLEER. CDR3 loop: CASSQGSRANEQFF. The CDR3 DNA follows: TGCGCCAGCAGCCAAGGTTCCAGGGCCAATGAGCAGTTCTTC.

This clone came up a few times. This chain uses TRBV9 with TRBJ1-1, with no clear D. V shed 3 bases and J shed 3 bases, with 9 bases lying between them. Germline CDR1 and CDR2: SGDLS and YYNGEE. The CDR3 is 13 amino acids. The CDR3 bases are TGTGCCAGCAGCGCTCAACGGGACACTGAAGCTTTCTTT. Amino acids: CASSAQRDTEAFF.

This chain joins TRBV6-1 and TRBJ2-7; 7 nucleotides align to TRBD1. V was clipped by 6 bases and J by 1 base; unmatched bases: 3. The length of the CDR3 is 13 residues. Germline-derived CDR1 and CDR2 are MNHNS and SASEGT. CDR3: CASSPGQSYEQYF. CDR3 nucleotides: TGTGCCAGCAGCCCGGGACAGTCCTACGAGCAGTACTTC.

This chain connects TRBV5-6 to TRBJ2-7; TRBD1 aligns across 9 bases. This CDR3 region has 13 residues. Germline-derived CDR1 and CDR2 are SGHDT and YYEEEE. Trimming cost V 4 bases and J 6 bases; bases outside gene matches: 5. CDR3: CASSPTDRGEQYF. DNA of the CDR3: TGTGCCAGCAGCCCCACGGACAGGGGCGAGCAGTACTTC.

The genes are TRBV5-1 and TRBJ2-1; 7 bases are shared with TRBD1. The CDR3 consists of 12 residues. Trimming cost V 1 base and J 8 bases; bases outside gene matches: 0. Germline CDR1 and CDR2: SGHRS and YFSETQ. The CDR3 sequence is CASSLTGDEQFF. The CDR3, as DNA: TGCGCCAGCAGCTTGACAGGGGATGAGCAGTTCTTC. Using reference TRBV5-1 and TRBJ2-1 for the parts outside the CDR3, the full variable domain is KAGVTQTPRYLIKTRGQQVTLSCSPISGHRSVSWYQQTPGQGLQFLFEYFSETQRNKGNFPGRFSGRQFSNSRSEMNVSTLELGDSALYLCASSLTGDEQFFGPGTRLTVL.

V usage is TRBV6-5 and J usage is TRBJ1-2; 9 bases map to TRBD1. The CDR3 is 15 residues long. CDR1 MNHEY and CDR2 SVGAGI come from the germline V gene. The V gene end was trimmed by 5 bases and the J gene end by 3 bases; junction bases not matched to a gene: 7. The chain's CDR3 is CASSPWDREDYGYTF. Here the CDR3 DNA reads TGTGCCAGCAGTCCCTGGGACAGGGAGGACTATGGCTACACCTTC.

The chain uses TRBV4-3 and TRBJ2-7, with D unclear. The germline gives CDR1 LGHNA, CDR2 YSLEER. Trimming removed 5 bases from V and 6 bases from J, with 14 bases in between. CDR3 length: 13 amino acids. The CDR3 reads CASSSSRGFEQYF. CDR3 nucleotide sequence: TGCGCCAGCAGCTCCTCACGCGGATTCGAGCAGTACTTC.

This clone was seen once. V usage is TRBV29-1 and J usage is TRBJ2-7, with a tentative D call TRBD1 (6 bases). Germline V gene data show CDR1 as SQVTM and CDR2 as ANQGSEA. The CDR3 runs 12 residues. Trimming removed 2 bases at V and 5 bases at J, with 10 bases between. CDR3 nucleotide sequence: TGCAGCGTTGAATACAGGGCCAACGAGCAGTACTTC. It encodes CSVEYRANEQYF.

This clone appeared a few times. The gene calls are TRBV28 and TRBJ1-1; unclear D gene. V lost 6 bases to trimming and J lost 1 base, with 9 bases between them. This CDR3 comprises 13 residues. From germline, CDR1 is MDHEN and CDR2 SYDVKM. CDR3 sequence: CASSVLRNTEAFF. The CDR3 DNA reads as TGTGCCAGCAGCGTACTTAGGAACACTGAAGCTTTCTTT.

This chain uses TRBV7-9 with TRBJ1-1; 9 positions agree with TRBD1. The CDR3 is 13 amino acids. CDR1 is SEHNR and CDR2 is FQNEAQ in the germline V gene (reference sequence). Trimming removed 5 bases from V and 11 bases from J; junction bases left unmatched: 9. The CDR3 coding sequence is TGTGCCAGCAGCATTGGACAGGGGAATGTGGCTTTCTTT. This codes for CASSIGQGNVAFF.

The chain couples TRBV9 to TRBJ2-5; 16 nucleotides match TRBD2. From germline, CDR1 is SGDLS and CDR2 YYNGEE. The V gene end was trimmed by 3 bases and the J gene end by 3 bases; junction bases not matched to a gene: 2. This CDR3 region has 16 residues. The CDR3 coding sequence is TGTGCCAGCAGCGCGGGGACTAGCGGGGGGGAAGAGACCCAGTACTTC. It translates to CASSAGTSGGEETQYF.

This chain links TRBV7-9 with TRBJ1-3; D not resolved. The CDR3 totals 14 residues. V was pared by 0 bases and J by 8 bases, with 11 bases between. Germline lookup yields CDR1 SEHNR and CDR2 FQNEAQ (reference sequence). This CDR3 is CASSLAREGDTIYF. The CDR3 nucleotides are TGTGCCAGCAGCTTAGCGCGGGAGGGAGACACCATATATTTT.

The chain links TRBV4-3 to TRBJ2-2, with D perhaps TRBD2 (7 bases). Looked up from germline, CDR1 is LGHNA and CDR2 is YSLEER. The germline V and J ends were trimmed by 0 bases and 1 base, with 9 bases remaining between them. CDR3 length: 16 residues. CDR3 protein: CASSQEGGGNTGELFF. CDR3 sequence (DNA): TGCGCCAGCAGCCAAGAAGGGGGGGGGAACACCGGGGAGCTGTTTTTT.

The rearrangement uses TRBV6-5 and TRBJ2-5, with TRBD1 identical over 7 bases. TRBJ2-7 explains the end of the DNA better; the J call may be wrong. This CDR3 has 14 residues. Germline-derived CDR1 and CDR2 are MNHEY and SVGAGI. CDR3 protein: CASSYSTGVNEQYF. CDR3 DNA sequence: TGTGCCAGCAGTTACTCCACAGGGGTGAACGAGCAGTACTTC.

This sequence joins TRBV5-4 and TRBJ2-5; D unclear. Trimming shortened V by 3 bases and J by 4 bases, and 7 bases separated the two germline ends. This CDR3 has 12 residues. Per germline, CDR1 SGHNT and CDR2 YYREEE (reference sequence). The CDR3 spells CASSSRRETQYF. CDR3 nucleotides: TGTGCCAGCAGCTCGAGGCGAGAGACCCAGTACTTC. The entire variable domain, with the rest obtained from reference TRBV5-4 and TRBJ2-5, is as follows: ETGVTQSPTHLIKTRGQQVTLRCSSQSGHNTVSWYQQALGQGPQFIFQYYREEENGRGNFPPRFSGLQFPNYSSELNVNALELDDSALYLCASSSRRETQYFGPGTRLLVL.

The chain links TRBV9 to TRBJ2-3; no reliable D call. V lost 6 bases to trimming and J lost 8 bases, with 22 bases between them. The CDR3 sequence is 15 residues long. Germline V gives CDR1 SGDLS, CDR2 YYNGEE. The DNA of the CDR3 is TGTGCCAGCACACCTACGACCTTGCATCGCGGTACGCAGTATTTT. Its translation is CASTPTTLHRGTQYF.

Only a few counts were recorded for this clone. V and J are TRBV5-1 and TRBJ1-3, with D hard to call. Trimming shortened V by 4 bases and J by 4 bases, and 18 bases separated the two germline ends. The length of the CDR3 is 16 residues. From germline, CDR1 is SGHRS and CDR2 YFSETQ. The chain's CDR3 is CASSPSSLSGGNTIYF. CDR3 DNA sequence: TGCGCCAGCAGCCCCTCGTCCCTCTCGGGAGGAAACACCATATATTTT.

The chain is built from TRBV7-3 and TRBJ2-3; 7 bases match TRBD2. V was pared by 3 bases and J by 3 bases, with 9 bases of the junction left unmatched. The CDR3 runs 16 residues. Germline-derived CDR1 and CDR2 are SGHTA and FQGTGA. CDR3: CASSFWSGGETDTQYF. CDR3 coding DNA: TGTGCCAGCAGCTTTTGGTCTGGGGGGGAAACAGATACGCAGTATTTT.